A single sample gave rise to the 20 T cell receptor beta chains below, sequenced in a study of type 1 regulatory T cells. For these TCRs, the target antigens are not known. TCRdb re-called the reads through MiXCR, storing one row per CDR3 protein. The sample includes 20,000 to 30,000 distinct CDR3 sequences, around 77% of them seen just once. Source material: cultured T cells, either the whole culture or a sorted T cell fraction (not recorded which). Stated subset: Tr1-enriched cell product generated in vitro against host alloantigens. The receptor set was obtained from a human donor in good health.

CDR3 DNA: TGTGCCAGCAGTGAAACGTTTGCCGGGGCCAACGTCCTGACTTTC. This gives the protein CASSETFAGANVLTF. V gene TRBV2 combines with J gene TRBJ2-6; D unresolved. Trimming cost V 2 bases and J 4 bases, with 9 bases left between them. Germline V lookup: CDR1 SNHLY, CDR2 FYNNEI. The CDR3 consists of 15 residues.

This chain joins TRBV29-1 and TRBJ2-5; no clear D gene. The CDR3 length is 12 residues. The V gene lost 4 bases and the J gene lost 3 bases, with 9 bases spanning the gap. Germline CDR1 reads SQVTM; CDR2 reads ANQGSEA. As DNA, the CDR3 is TGCAGCGTTGGTGGGGTGGAAGAGACCCAGTACTTC. Translation gives CSVGGVEETQYF.

The chain employs TRBV7-9 and TRBJ2-3; the match to TRBD2 covers 16 bases. The germline CDR1 and CDR2 sequences are SEHNR and FQNEAQ (reference sequence). CDR3 length: 16 residues. After removal of 5 bases from V and 4 bases from J, the junction contained 3 bases not matched to a gene. The CDR3 nucleotides are TGTGCCAGCAGCACGGGACTAGCGGGGGGGCCAGATACGCAGTATTTT. Its translation: CASSTGLAGGPDTQYF.

In this sample, this clonotype turned up a few times. The rearrangement links TRBV20-1 to TRBJ2-3, with D tentatively TRBD1 or TRBD2 (6 bases each). This CDR3 has 15 residues. V lost 6 bases and J lost 2, with 18 bases in between. The germline V gene has CDR1 DFQATT and CDR2 SNEGSKA (reference sequence). CDR3 sequence reads: CSALEGGYFTDTQYF. The CDR3 DNA follows: TGCAGTGCCTTAGAGGGGGGCTACTTCACAGATACGCAGTATTTT.

This clonotype is a singleton in its sample. The rearrangement joins TRBV6-1 to TRBJ1-2, with 7 nucleotides matching TRBD1. J was trimmed by 8 bases and V by 2 bases; bases with no gene match: 8. Germline values: CDR1 MNHNS, CDR2 SASEGT. CDR3 length equals 14 residues. This CDR3 reads CASSEPGQAIGYTF. CDR3 DNA sequence: TGTGCCAGCAGTGAACCCGGACAGGCTATAGGCTACACCTTC.

The V gene is TRBV5-1, the J gene TRBJ2-5, with D perhaps matching TRBD2 (5 bases). Germline V gene data show CDR1 as SGHRS and CDR2 as YFSETQ. The V end lost 4 bases, the J end lost 5 bases, and 12 bases lay between the germline ends. The CDR3 extends over 13 amino acids. The CDR3 protein is CASSGEGAETQYF. The CDR3, as DNA: TGCGCCAGCAGCGGCGAGGGCGCTGAGACCCAGTACTTC.

The chain is built from TRBV6-1 and TRBJ2-3; maybe TRBD1 (5 bases). Trimming shortened V by 6 bases and J by 1 base, and 17 bases separated the two germline ends. The CDR3 spans 16 residues. The germline gives CDR1 MNHNS, CDR2 SASEGT. CDR3 in DNA: TGTGCCAGCAGCCACACGACAGCAGCACGCACAGATACGCAGTATTTT. The encoded protein is CASSHTTAARTDTQYF.

This chain links TRBV7-9 with TRBJ1-6; D possibly corresponds to TRBD1 (6 bases). The CDR3 totals 15 residues. Trimming removed 5 bases from V and 6 bases from J, with 14 bases in between. The germline gives CDR1 SEHNR, CDR2 FQNEAQ (reference sequence). Written as DNA, the CDR3 is TGTGCCAGCAGCCCAAGGACAGCCTCTAATTCACCCCTCCACTTT. This sequence encodes CASSPRTASNSPLHF.

The V and J genes are TRBV3-1 and TRBJ2-7; D is uncertain. The germline gives CDR1 LGHDT, CDR2 YNNKEL (reference sequence). The CDR3 is 14 residues long. The ends were cut back, 4 bases at V and 0 bases at J, with 10 bases in the middle. DNA of the CDR3: TGTGCCAGCAGCCTCCAGGAGAGCTCCTACGAGCAGTACTTC. This gives the protein CASSLQESSYEQYF.

The sample holds one count of this clonotype. The genes are TRBV15 and TRBJ2-7; 7 bases match TRBD2. This CDR3 is built from 13 residues. Trimming took 8 bases from V and 5 from J; bases not matched to a gene: 9. The V gene's germline CDR1 is LNHNV and CDR2 YYDKDF (reference sequence). CDR3: CATRKTGGNEQYF. As DNA, the CDR3 is TGTGCCACCCGCAAAACGGGAGGAAACGAGCAGTACTTC. The variable domain in full, with the rest retrieved from reference TRBV15 and TRBJ2-7, is DAMVIQNPRYQVTQFGKPVTLSCSQTLNHNVMYWYQQKSSQAPKLLFHYYDKDFNNEADTPDNFQSRRPNTSFCFLDIRSPGLGDTAMYLCATRKTGGNEQYFGPGTRLTVT.

V is TRBV7-6 and J is TRBJ1-3, with D unresolved. Trimming removed 6 bases at V and 0 bases at J, with 6 bases between. Germline V gives CDR1 SGHVS, CDR2 FNYEAQ. The CDR3 extends over 13 amino acids. CDR3 region: CASRDLSGNTIYF. As DNA, the CDR3 is TGTGCCAGCAGGGACCTCTCTGGAAACACCATATATTTT.

A single count supports this clonotype. The CDR3 region has the DNA TGTGCCAGCGGGGCTGGGTCGCCCAGCAATCAGCCCCAGCATTTT. It yields the protein CASGAGSPSNQPQHF. The chain uses TRBV27 and TRBJ1-5; D may be TRBD1 (5 bases). This CDR3 spans 15 amino acids. With 8 bases removed from V and 1 base from J, the gap between germline ends came to 15 bases. CDR1 is MNHEY and CDR2 is SMNVEV in the germline V gene (reference sequence).

Here the CDR3 DNA reads TGTGCCAGCAGCCAAGGGACTAACAGGGGACAGGCTTCACCCCTCCACTTT. This encodes CASSQGTNRGQASPLHF. This chain links TRBV3-1 with TRBJ1-6; 8 bases match TRBD1. Germline V gene lookup returns CDR1 LGHDT and CDR2 YNNKEL (reference sequence). J gave up 9 bases and V 1 base, and 11 bases lay outside the gene matches. The CDR3 has 17 amino acids. The full variable domain, with the rest looked up from reference TRBV3-1 and TRBJ1-6, is DTAVSQTPKYLVTQMGNDKSIKCEQNLGHDTMYWYKQDSKKFLKIMFSYNNKELIINETVPNRFSPKSPDKAHLNLHINSLELGDSAVYFCASSQGTNRGQASPLHFGNGTRLTVT.

The chain has TRBV5-1 and TRBJ2-7; 12 positions match TRBD1. The ends lost 5 bases at V and 6 bases at J; junction bases unmatched: 15. This CDR3 has 17 residues. Per germline, CDR1 SGHRS and CDR2 YFSETQ. The CDR3 sequence: CASRYGTGGGGNGEQYF. In DNA form, the CDR3 reads TGCGCCAGCAGATACGGGACAGGGGGCGGTGGTAACGGCGAGCAGTACTTC.

V is TRBV27 and J is TRBJ2-3; D may correspond to TRBD1 or TRBD2 (5 bases each). Germline-derived CDR1 and CDR2 are MNHEY and SMNVEV (reference sequence). V was cut by 8 bases and J by 1 base, with 16 bases left in between. This CDR3 is 15 amino acids long. Here the CDR3 DNA reads TGTGCCAGCCAATACCGGGACCCGCGCACAGATACGCAGTATTTT. Translating it yields CASQYRDPRTDTQYF.

The gene calls are TRBV5-1 and TRBJ1-1; D is ambiguous. Trimming stripped 4 bases from V and 1 base from J, with 8 bases between. The CDR3 runs 13 residues. Germline V gene data show CDR1 as SGHRS and CDR2 as YFSETQ. The CDR3 sequence: CASSLWGNTEAFF. The CDR3 DNA follows: TGCGCCAGCAGCCTGTGGGGGAACACTGAAGCTTTCTTT.

To note about this clonotype: One end of the junction fails to match germline, which may point to a read error. The chain carries TRBV27 and TRBJ2-4; D is ambiguous. The CDR3 spans 14 residues. Per the germline V gene, CDR1 is MNHEY and CDR2 is SMNVEV (reference sequence). The CDR3 spells CASSSWTSRDIQYF. CDR3 coding DNA: TGTGCCAGTAGTTCCTGGACGAGTCGGGACATTCAGTACTTC.

This clonotype has more than one count but fewer than ten. The chain uses TRBV5-5 and TRBJ2-3; D gene unclear. The CDR3 runs to 15 residues. Trimming cost V 0 bases and J 0 bases, with 8 bases left between them. Germline CDR1 SGHKS, CDR2 YYEKEE (reference sequence). The CDR3 loop is CASSLVSVSTDTQYF. For the CDR3, the DNA is TGTGCCAGCAGCTTGGTCTCAGTAAGCACAGATACGCAGTATTTT.

CDR3 DNA sequence: TGTGCCAGCAGTTACGACAGAAAAGAGACCCAGTACTTC. It codes for CASSYDRKETQYF. The chain joins TRBV6-6 to TRBJ2-5, with TRBD1 as a possible D gene (5 bases). The CDR3 has 13 amino acids. V was pared by 2 bases and J by 3 bases, with 7 bases between. Germline loops: CDR1 MNHNY, CDR2 SVGAGI (reference sequence).

The V and J genes are TRBV4-2 and TRBJ2-3, with 8 nucleotides matching TRBD1. Unmatched junction bases numbered 12, after V lost 2 bases and J lost 5 bases. The V gene's germline CDR1 is LGHNA and CDR2 YNFKEQ. The CDR3 consists of 17 residues. The CDR3 DNA is TGTGCCAGCAGCCAATTGAGTCCAGGACAGGGACGAGATACGCAGTATTTT. Protein product: CASSQLSPGQGRDTQYF.